The present T cell receptor (beta chain) was sequenced within a study of T cell changes during pregnancy in multiple sclerosis. The protocol was immunoSEQ multiplex PCR, while the TCRdb copy is restricted to in-frame clones and leaves out a portion. Among 35,000 to 50,000 clones, roughly 85% were seen once, and the ten largest hold roughly 0.87%. In regard to this clone: This same CDR3 is encoded by further DNA sequences in the sample.

Germline V gives CDR1 MNHEY, CDR2 SMNVEV (reference sequence). The germline V and J ends were trimmed by 8 bases and 9 bases, with 17 bases remaining between them. The CDR3 runs to 14 residues. The TCR was taken from a female donor with multiple sclerosis, enrolled in a pregnancy study. The material was CD4+ T cells from peripheral blood mononuclear cells, obtained after pregnancy. The rearrangement uses TRBV27 and TRBJ1-6, with D unresolved. The CDR3, as DNA: TGTGCCAGCTCGAAAGCCGTCGCGATTTCACCCCTCCACTTT. It is translated as CASSKAVAISPLHF.